This record concerns one T cell receptor (beta chain) sequence. The antigen is undetermined. This sample was taken from a study of cytomegalovirus exposure and HLA in healthy donors. Study-level information: The roughly 110 validation repertoires used the same platform as the roughly 670 first-cohort repertoires, a later analysis reported. Study results and caveats: Most TCR sequences were rare, but some public TCRs occurred in many donors. Cytomegalovirus-associated TCR beta chains were listed, numbering under 200.

This CDR3 region has 15 residues. The J segment lost 4 bases and the V segment lost 1 base, leaving 7 bases of the junction unmatched. From germline, CDR1 is SGHRS and CDR2 YFSETQ. Profiled with immunoSEQ multiplex PCR; TCRdb holds only in-frame clones, not every one. The table has more than 95,000 clones, about 90% seen once. Material: PBMCs. This chain links TRBV5-1 with TRBJ1-2; 7 bases match TRBD1. This clonotype was sampled from a young woman in good health and CMV-seronegative. The chain's CDR3 is CASSLPAGGIYGYTF. The CDR3 region has the DNA TGCGCCAGCAGCTTGCCGGCAGGGGGTATCTATGGCTACACCTTC.